Listed below are T cell receptor beta chains from one sample, sequenced in a study of shared T cell receptors in the human thymus. Assay used: immunoSEQ multiplex PCR; TCRdb lists only in-frame clones, some missing. The sample has hundreds of thousands of clones, roughly 86% seen once. This sample was shared with a second study, whose subject was human thymus T cells.

Sequenced sample: thymocytes. The receptors come from a boy in the first two years of life with a congenital heart defect. Both conserved end residues are part of each CDR3. Fields, in order: V gene, clone size, D gene, J gene, CDR3 protein, CDR3 DNA. A D gene is named only where the DNA matches it firmly. Expanded clones get a size class; other rows say once, few or many, or leave the size out.

TRBV29-1	once	NA	TRBJ2-5	CSVDSQETQYF	TGCAGCGTTGACAGTCAAGAGACCCAGTACTTC
TRBV4-3	NA	TRBD1	TRBJ2-6	CASSQDWGQGSWMVSGANVLTF	TGCGCCAGCAGCCAAGATTGGGGACAGGGTAGTTGGATGGTCTCTGGGGCCAACGTCCTGACTTTC
TRBV10-3	once	NA	TRBJ1-1	CAIGQMNTEAFF	TGTGCCATCGGACAGATGAACACTGAAGCTTTCTTT
TRBV19	NA	TRBD1	TRBJ1-4	CASAPRTGKAANEKLFF	TGTGCCAGTGCCCCTCGGACAGGGAAGGCGGCTAATGAAAAACTGTTTTTT
TRBV11-2	NA	TRBD1	TRBJ1-2	CASSLVGTDGYTF	TGTGCCAGCAGCTTAGTGGGGACAGATGGCTACACCTTC
TRBV7-9	NA	TRBD1	TRBJ2-7	CASSASGDRIYEQYF	TGTGCCAGCAGCGCCTCGGGGGACAGGATCTACGAGCAGTACTTC
TRBV19	NA	TRBD2	TRBJ2-7	CASTARAGTLPKNIHYEQYF	TGTGCCAGTACCGCCCGAGCGGGGACCCTTCCGAAGAACATACACTACGAGCAGTACTTC
TRBV7-2	NA	TRBD2	TRBJ2-7	CASSGPGLAEGEYEQYF	TGTGCCAGCAGCGGGCCGGGACTAGCGGAGGGGGAGTACGAGCAGTACTTC
TRBV5-1	NA	TRBD2	TRBJ2-3	CASSLASSGEPFTDTQYF	TGCGCCAGCAGCTTGGCTTCTAGCGGGGAGCCCTTCACAGATACGCAGTATTTT
TRBV28	NA	NA	TRBJ2-5	CASSQQKETQYF	TGTGCCAGCAGTCAACAAAAAGAGACCCAGTACTTC
TRBV15	NA	NA	TRBJ1-1	CATSKTVNTEAFF	TGTGCCACCAGCAAGACAGTGAACACTGAAGCTTTCTTT
TRBV14	NA	NA	TRBJ1-2	CASSQGAHGYTF	TGTGCCAGCAGCCAGGGGGCCCATGGCTACACCTTC
TRBV10-3	NA	TRBD1	TRBJ2-3	CAIRDPRGPQGVGTQYF	TGTGCCATCAGGGATCCCCGGGGGCCACAGGGGGTAGGTACGCAGTATTTT
TRBV10-2	NA	NA	TRBJ2-2	CASSGPRTGELFF	TGCGCCAGCAGTGGCCCTCGGACCGGGGAGCTGTTTTTT
TRBV19	NA	NA	TRBJ2-3	CATGTSTDTQYF	TGTGCCACGGGAACTAGCACAGATACGCAGTATTTT
TRBV6-5	NA	TRBD2	TRBJ2-1	CASRRDYSSYNEQFF	TGTGCCAGCAGACGGGACTACAGCTCCTACAATGAGCAGTTCTTC
TRBV6-5	NA	NA	TRBJ2-2	CASSYSQRANTGELFF	TGTGCCAGCAGTTACTCTCAGCGGGCGAACACCGGGGAGCTGTTTTTT
TRBV5-4	NA	NA	TRBJ1-2	CASSLFPGNMGGYTF	TGTGCCAGCAGCTTGTTTCCGGGGAATATGGGTGGCTACACCTTC
TRBV6-5	NA	TRBD2	TRBJ2-7	CASGTSGGHSYEQYF	TGTGCCAGCGGAACTAGCGGGGGCCACTCCTACGAGCAGTACTTC
TRBV7-9	NA	TRBD1	TRBJ1-2	CASSFEAPEPHRGLYTF	TGTGCCAGCAGCTTTGAGGCACCTGAACCACACAGGGGCTTATACACCTTC
TRBV9	few	NA	TRBJ1-1	CASSARGRGKNTEAFF	TGTGCCAGCAGCGCAAGGGGTCGGGGGAAGAACACTGAAGCTTTCTTT
TRBV18	NA	NA	TRBJ2-1	CASLQTPAGSSYNEQFF	TGTGCCAGCTTACAGACCCCGGCGGGGAGCTCCTACAATGAGCAGTTCTTC
TRBV19	few	TRBD1	TRBJ2-7	CASTSGGRYEQYF	TGTGCCAGTACTTCAGGGGGCCGGTACGAGCAGTACTTC
TRBV2	NA	TRBD2	TRBJ2-7	CASSEAPPLGAGYPGQYF	TGTGCCAGCAGTGAAGCGCCACCCCTAGGAGCGGGGTATCCTGGGCAGTACTTC
TRBV5-1	NA	NA	TRBJ2-2	CASSLGYYRGSTGELFF	TGCGCCAGCAGCTTGGGATACTACCGCGGTAGCACCGGGGAGCTGTTTTTT
TRBV7-2	NA	NA	TRBJ2-7	CASSLGSSTAASYEQYF	TGTGCCAGCAGCTTAGGGTCCAGTACGGCGGCCTCCTACGAGCAGTACTTC
TRBV19	NA	NA	TRBJ1-6	CASSAGLLSRSSYNSPLHF	TGTGCCAGTAGTGCGGGCCTCCTAAGCCGGAGCTCCTATAATTCACCCCTCCACTTT
TRBV19	NA	NA	TRBJ1-5	CASSIGWTALNQPQHF	TGTGCCAGTAGTATAGGTTGGACAGCTTTAAATCAGCCCCAGCATTTT
TRBV23-1	few	TRBD2	TRBJ2-3	CASREGTDTQYF	TGCGCCAGCCGGGAGGGCACAGATACGCAGTATTTT
TRBV5-4	NA	TRBD2	TRBJ2-3	CASSPGLAGDYTQYF	TGTGCCAGCAGCCCCGGACTAGCGGGAGACTATACGCAGTATTTT
TRBV29-1	NA	TRBD2	TRBJ2-1	CSGEYTSGLYNEQFF	TGCAGCGGTGAATATACTAGCGGACTTTACAATGAGCAGTTCTTC
TRBV9	NA	TRBD1	TRBJ2-7	CASSARDRDCEQYF	TGTGCCAGCAGCGCCCGGGACAGGGATTGCGAGCAGTACTTC
TRBV4-2	NA	NA	TRBJ1-2	CASSQDPGGSGYTF	TGTGCCAGCAGCCAAGATCCAGGAGGGAGTGGCTACACCTTC
TRBV28	NA	NA	TRBJ2-1	CASSFPERPSYNEQFF	TGTGCCAGCAGTTTTCCGGAGCGACCCTCCTACAATGAGCAGTTCTTC
TRBV5-5	NA	NA	TRBJ1-5	CASSPVGGALSNQPQHF	TGTGCCAGCAGCCCTGTGGGGGGGGCCCTCAGCAATCAGCCCCAGCATTTT